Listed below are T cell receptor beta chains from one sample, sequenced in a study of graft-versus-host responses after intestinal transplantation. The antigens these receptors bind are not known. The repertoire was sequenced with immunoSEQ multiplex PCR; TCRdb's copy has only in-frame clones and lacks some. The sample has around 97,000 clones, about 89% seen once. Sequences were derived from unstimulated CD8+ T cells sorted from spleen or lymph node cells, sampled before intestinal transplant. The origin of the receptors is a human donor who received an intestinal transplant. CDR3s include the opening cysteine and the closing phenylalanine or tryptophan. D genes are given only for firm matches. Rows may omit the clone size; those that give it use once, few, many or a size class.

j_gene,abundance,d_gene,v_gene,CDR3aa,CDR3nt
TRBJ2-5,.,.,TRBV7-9,CASSSMEGTQYF,TGTGCCAGCAGCTCAATGGAAGGGACCCAGTACTTC
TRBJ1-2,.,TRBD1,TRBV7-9,CASSLGDREMGNYGYTF,TGTGCCAGCAGCTTAGGGGACAGGGAAATGGGGAACTATGGCTACACCTTC
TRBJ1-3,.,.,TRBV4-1,CASSPQSSGNTIYF,TGCGCCAGCAGCCCACAGAGCTCTGGAAACACCATATATTTT
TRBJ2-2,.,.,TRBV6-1,CASSSPGNTGELFF,TGTGCCAGCAGCTCCCCAGGGAACACCGGGGAGCTGTTTTTT
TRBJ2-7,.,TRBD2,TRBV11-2,CASSLGTNGYEQYF,TGTGCCAGCAGCTTGGGGACTAACGGCTACGAGCAGTACTTC
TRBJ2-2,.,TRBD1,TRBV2,CASSPGQGRVGELFF,TGTGCCAGCAGCCCCGGACAGGGTCGAGTCGGGGAGCTGTTTTTT
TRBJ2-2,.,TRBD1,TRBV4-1,CASSHPGQTNTGELFF,TGCGCCAGCAGCCACCCGGGACAGACGAACACCGGGGAGCTGTTTTTT
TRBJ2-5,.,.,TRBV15,CATSPALGKETQYF,TGTGCCACCAGCCCCGCTCTCGGAAAAGAGACCCAGTACTTC
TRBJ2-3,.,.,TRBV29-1,CSVDPGRWYTDTQYF,TGCAGCGTTGACCCAGGGCGGTGGTACACAGATACGCAGTATTTT
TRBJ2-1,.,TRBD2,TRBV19,CASSIDPSGEQFF,TGTGCCAGTAGTATAGACCCTAGCGGGGAGCAGTTCTTC
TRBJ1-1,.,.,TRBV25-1,CASSVGPINTEAFF,TGTGCCAGCAGTGTAGGCCCGATAAACACTGAAGCTTTCTTT
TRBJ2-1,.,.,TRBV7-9,CASSLTSNEQFF,TGTGCCAGCAGCCTTACTAGCAATGAGCAGTTCTTC
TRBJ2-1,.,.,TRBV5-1,CASSLAGSRVNEQFF,TGCGCCAGCAGCTTGGCCGGTTCCAGGGTCAATGAGCAGTTCTTC
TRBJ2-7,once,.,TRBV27,CASSLVVSNSYEQYF,TGTGCCAGCAGTTTAGTAGTTAGCAATTCCTACGAGCAGTACTTC
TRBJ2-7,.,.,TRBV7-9,CASSPRAGYEQYF,TGTGCCAGCAGCCCGCGGGCCGGCTACGAGCAGTACTTC
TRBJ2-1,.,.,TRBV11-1,CASSPLGYNEQFF,TGTGCCAGCAGCCCACTAGGTTACAATGAGCAGTTCTTC